The 31 T cell receptor beta chains below were found in one sample sequenced in a study of blood T cell repertoires in COVID-19. Method: immunoSEQ multiplex PCR; TCRdb's copy keeps in-frame clones and lacks some. Among tens of thousands of clones listed, more than 60% were seen once. The sequenced sample consisted of peripheral blood. Source of these receptors: a human donor in a cohort sampled during active COVID-19.

The CDR3 DNA is TGTGCCAGAAGGGCTAGCGGGAGTAATTACTCCTACAATGAGCAGTTCTTC. Encoded protein: CARRASGSNYSYNEQFF. The rearrangement links TRBV19 to TRBJ2-1, with 10 positions matching TRBD2. Germline CDR1 LNHDA, CDR2 SQIVND (reference sequence). Trimming cost V 9 bases and J 0 bases; bases outside gene matches: 11. This CDR3 is 17 amino acids long.

This clone was observed a few times. The same CDR3 can be traced to other DNA sequences in this sample. V is TRBV6-5 and J is TRBJ1-1; 11 positions match TRBD1. Germline V gene lookup returns CDR1 MNHEY and CDR2 SVGAGI. V gave up 3 bases and J gave up 6 bases; unmatched junction bases: 3. The CDR3 has 14 amino acids. The CDR3 DNA follows: TGTGCCAGCAGTTATACGGGACAGGGGGCTGAAGCTTTCTTT. It is translated as CASSYTGQGAEAFF.

The J gene is TRBJ2-7, the V gene TRBV7-6, with D perhaps TRBD2 (5 bases). Trimming cost V 5 bases and J 1 base, with 9 bases left between them. The germline V gene encodes CDR1 SGHVS and CDR2 FNYEAQ. The CDR3 totals 13 residues. The CDR3 region is CASSQDWSYEQYF. CDR3 in DNA: TGTGCCAGCAGCCAGGACTGGTCCTACGAGCAGTACTTC.

CDR3 nucleotides: TGTGCCATCAGTGAGTCACCCAGGGTCAGCACAGATACGCAGTATTTT. Translating gives CAISESPRVSTDTQYF. V gene TRBV10-3 combines with J gene TRBJ2-3; possible D gene TRBD1, 5 bases. Germline CDR1 is ENHRY and CDR2 is SYGVKD. The CDR3 consists of 16 residues. Trimming stripped 0 bases from V and 0 bases from J, with 10 bases between.

The chain joins TRBV5-1 to TRBJ2-3; a weak D match, TRBD1 (5 bases). Germline lookup yields CDR1 SGHRS and CDR2 YFSETQ. V was cut by 7 bases and J by 2 bases, with 17 bases left in between. This CDR3 is 15 amino acids long. In DNA form, the CDR3 reads TGCGCCAGCTTCGGCCCAGGGAACCCCACAGATACGCAGTATTTT. Its protein product is CASFGPGNPTDTQYF. The full variable domain, its missing parts supplied by reference TRBV5-1 and TRBJ2-3, is KAGVTQTPRYLIKTRGQQVTLSCSPISGHRSVSWYQQTPGQGLQFLFEYFSETQRNKGNFPGRFSGRQFSNSRSEMNVSTLELGDSALYLCASFGPGNPTDTQYFGPGTRLTVL.

This clone was seen a few times. The chain recombines TRBV5-4 with TRBJ2-7, with a weak D call TRBD1 (6 bases). This CDR3 has 14 amino acids. Trimming cost V 1 base and J 5 bases, with 13 bases left between them. CDR1 and CDR2 (germline): SGHNT, YYREEE (reference sequence). The CDR3 sequence is CASSLLQGPNEQYF. CDR3 sequence (DNA): TGTGCCAGCAGCTTGCTGCAGGGGCCCAACGAGCAGTACTTC.

V usage is TRBV7-9 and J usage is TRBJ2-5, with D possibly being TRBD2 (5 bases). V gave up 4 bases and J gave up 5 bases, with 20 bases separating them. The CDR3 totals 16 residues. Germline V CDR1 and CDR2: SEHNR, FQNEAQ (reference sequence). The CDR3 sequence is CASSSLAYARAETQYF. The DNA for the CDR3 is TGTGCCAGCAGCTCCCTCGCTTACGCGAGGGCCGAGACCCAGTACTTC.

The chain combines TRBV19 with TRBJ2-1; TRBD2 aligns across 7 bases. Germline V gene data show CDR1 as LNHDA and CDR2 as SQIVND (reference sequence). V was pared by 10 bases and J by 4 bases, with 13 bases of the junction left unmatched. The CDR3 spans 15 residues. The CDR3 sequence is CATKGRTSYYNEQFF. CDR3 bases: TGTGCCACTAAAGGTCGGACTAGTTATTACAATGAGCAGTTCTTC.

The chain links TRBV12-3 or TRBV12-4 to TRBJ2-3; TRBD2 matches at 7 bases. V lost 5 bases to trimming and J lost 4 bases; unmatched junction nucleotides: 3. This CDR3 has 13 residues. The CDR3 protein is CASSRGESDTQYF. CDR3 nucleotide sequence: TGTGCCAGCAGTCGGGGGGAGTCAGATACGCAGTATTTT.

The J gene is TRBJ1-1, the V gene TRBV19, with D possibly TRBD1 on 5 matching bases. CDR1 is LNHDA and CDR2 is SQIVND in the germline V gene (reference sequence). The CDR3 runs 14 residues. The V end was cut by 3 bases, the J end by 1 base, with 9 bases between. DNA of the CDR3: TGTGCCAGTAGTATCGCCGGGGGGAACACTGAAGCTTTCTTT. As protein: CASSIAGGNTEAFF.

The chain is built from TRBV7-2 and TRBJ2-1; tentatively, D is TRBD2 (6 bases). V gave up 5 bases and J gave up 9 bases, with 20 bases separating them. The CDR3 covers 15 residues. From germline, CDR1 is SGHTA and CDR2 FQGNSA. The CDR3 loop reads CASSARRSGLGEQFF. The DNA of the CDR3 is TGTGCCAGCAGCGCCAGACGGAGCGGGCTCGGTGAGCAGTTCTTC.

This chain joins TRBV2 and TRBJ2-5, with D maybe TRBD1 (6 bases). The germline V gene has CDR1 SNHLY and CDR2 FYNNEI. Trimming removed 6 bases from V and 2 bases from J, with 16 bases in between. This CDR3 comprises 15 residues. The CDR3 reads CASRRHRELQETQYF. CDR3 DNA: TGTGCCAGCAGGCGGCACAGGGAACTACAAGAGACCCAGTACTTC.

V and J are TRBV19 and TRBJ1-1; 9 bases agree with TRBD1. Trimming at V came to 9 bases and at J to 8 bases, leaving 10 bases not matched to a gene. Germline CDR1 and CDR2: LNHDA and SQIVND (reference sequence). The CDR3 has 13 amino acids. The DNA of the CDR3 is TGTGCCAGCGCAGCAGGGACAGGGAGCGAAGCTTTCTTT. It yields the protein CASAAGTGSEAFF. Together with reference TRBV19 and TRBJ1-1, the CDR3 gives the full variable domain: DGGITQSPKYLFRKEGQNVTLSCEQNLNHDAMYWYRQDPGQGLRLIYYSQIVNDFQKGDIAEGYSVSREKKESFPLTVTSAQKNPTAFYLCASAAGTGSEAFFGQGTRLTVV.

This clone was found a few times. The genes are TRBV25-1 and TRBJ2-5, with 7 bases that match TRBD2. Trimming at V came to 6 bases and at J to 2 bases, leaving 12 bases not matched to a gene. This CDR3 contains 16 residues. From germline, CDR1 is MGHDK and CDR2 SYGVNS. The CDR3 here is CASSEGVGREQETQYF. CDR3 DNA sequence: TGTGCCAGCAGCGAGGGCGTGGGGAGGGAACAAGAGACCCAGTACTTC. The full variable domain, completed using reference TRBV25-1 and TRBJ2-5, is EADIYQTPRYLVIGTGKKITLECSQTMGHDKMYWYQQDPGMELHLIHYSYGVNSTEKGDLSSESTVSRIRTEHFPLTLESARPSHTSQYLCASSEGVGREQETQYFGPGTRLLVL.

The CDR3 coding sequence is TGTGCCAGCAGCCTGTGGACAACTAAGGAGCAGTTCTTC. This sequence encodes CASSLWTTKEQFF. This chain connects TRBV11-2 to TRBJ2-1; the D gene is possibly TRBD1 (5 bases). CDR3 size: 13 residues. The germline gives CDR1 SGHAT, CDR2 FQNNGV. Trimming took 5 bases from V and 10 from J, leaving 15 bases between them.

The chain uses TRBV6-5 and TRBJ2-2, with a possible D match to TRBD1 (6 bases). V dropped 8 bases and J dropped 1 base, with 8 bases sitting between them. The CDR3 extends over 13 amino acids. Germline V CDR1 and CDR2: MNHEY, SVGAGI. The CDR3 spells CASLGQNTGELFF. In nucleotides, the CDR3 is TGTGCCAGCTTGGGACAGAACACCGGGGAGCTGTTTTTT.

As for this clone: An end of the junction does not agree with germline; a read error may underlie this. The rearrangement uses TRBV27 and TRBJ1-1; a weak D match, TRBD1 (5 bases). Germline lookup yields CDR1 MNHEY and CDR2 SMNVEV (reference sequence). This CDR3 is 14 amino acids long. DNA for the CDR3: TGTGCCAGCAGTTTACATGGGGCCTACCCTGAGGCTTTCTTT. Its translation is CASSLHGAYPEAFF.

The V gene is TRBV6-2 or TRBV6-3, the J gene TRBJ2-3; 10 positions agree with TRBD2. This CDR3 has 19 residues. CDR1 and CDR2 (germline): MNHEY, SVGEGT. J was trimmed by 6 bases and V by 0 bases; bases with no gene match: 15. The CDR3 loop is CASSYSTWGTSDSRDTQYF. The CDR3 DNA sequence: TGTGCCAGCAGTTACTCGACATGGGGGACTAGCGACTCTAGGGATACGCAGTATTTT.

The chain couples TRBV28 to TRBJ2-2, with TRBD2 as a possible D gene (6 bases). Germline V gene lookup returns CDR1 MDHEN and CDR2 SYDVKM. This CDR3 region has 15 residues. V lost 7 bases, J lost 2 bases, and 14 bases lay in between. For the CDR3, the DNA is TGTGCCAGCACCCCTGTGGGACTTAACACCGGGGAGCTGTTTTTT. Translated: CASTPVGLNTGELFF.

V and J are TRBV28 and TRBJ1-1; 8 bases match TRBD1. Germline assignment: CDR1 MDHEN and CDR2 SYDVKM. The V segment lost 5 bases and the J segment 5 bases; nucleotides outside the gene matches: 10. CDR3 size: 15 residues. CDR3 coding DNA: TGTGCCAGCAGTCCTCCGGGACAGGTGAGGACTGAAGCTTTCTTT. This translates into CASSPPGQVRTEAFF.

The chain uses TRBV7-2 and TRBJ1-6, with 7 bases aligning to TRBD1. This CDR3 is built from 16 residues. The V and J ends lost 5 bases and 7 bases, in that order; junction bases with no gene match: 11. Looked up from germline, CDR1 is SGHTA and CDR2 is FQGNSA. In DNA form, the CDR3 reads TGTGCCAGCAGCCTAACAAGGGGGCGGATCAATTCACCCCTCCACTTT. Protein sequence: CASSLTRGRINSPLHF.

The rearrangement links TRBV4-3 to TRBJ2-7; possibly TRBD1 for D (6 bases). V was cut by 1 base and J by 7 bases, with 11 bases left in between. CDR3 length: 13 residues. Per germline, CDR1 LGHNA and CDR2 YSLEER. CDR3 DNA: TGCGCCAGCAGCCAAGTCCGAGGACAGGAGCAGTACTTC. It codes for CASSQVRGQEQYF.

The chain combines TRBV27 with TRBJ2-7, with D perhaps matching TRBD2 (5 bases). Germline V lookup: CDR1 MNHEY, CDR2 SMNVEV (reference sequence). V was clipped by 5 bases and J by 7 bases, with 12 bases between them. The CDR3 sequence is 12 residues long. The CDR3, as DNA: TGTGCCAGCAGTCCCCGGGGTTTTGAGCAGTACTTC. This encodes CASSPRGFEQYF.

V and J are TRBV19 and TRBJ1-5, with D uncertain. V was trimmed by 4 bases and J by 2 bases, leaving 9 bases between them. Germline V gene lookup returns CDR1 LNHDA and CDR2 SQIVND (reference sequence). The CDR3 sequence is 14 residues long. The CDR3 reads CASSNGVGNQPQHF. CDR3 nucleotides: TGTGCCAGTAGTAACGGGGTAGGCAATCAGCCCCAGCATTTT. Full variable domain (outside the CDR3, taken from reference TRBV19 and TRBJ1-5): DGGITQSPKYLFRKEGQNVTLSCEQNLNHDAMYWYRQDPGQGLRLIYYSQIVNDFQKGDIAEGYSVSREKKESFPLTVTSAQKNPTAFYLCASSNGVGNQPQHFGDGTRLSIL.

This clone has just a few counts. This rearrangement joins TRBV30 to TRBJ2-1; 10 bases are a match to TRBD2. V lost 0 bases, J lost 7 bases, and 9 bases stayed unmatched. This CDR3 spans 16 amino acids. CDR1 is GTSNPN and CDR2 is SVGIG in the germline V gene (reference sequence). CDR3 amino acids: CAWSVSGRVGGNEQFF. CDR3 coding DNA: TGTGCCTGGAGTGTAAGCGGGAGGGTTGGGGGGAATGAGCAGTTCTTC.

The chain couples TRBV10-3 to TRBJ1-2, with 10 positions matching TRBD1. Trimming took 3 bases from V and 8 from J; bases not matched to a gene: 15. This CDR3 is 17 amino acids long. CDR1 ENHRY and CDR2 SYGVKD come from the germline V gene. CDR3 residues: CAISDPGTGALLGGYTF. The CDR3 DNA is TGTGCCATCAGTGACCCCGGGACAGGGGCCTTGCTGGGAGGCTACACCTTC.

This chain joins TRBV3-1 (or the pseudogene TRBV3-2) and TRBJ1-2; TRBD1 matches 10 bases. This CDR3 region has 14 residues. Germline V CDR1 and CDR2: LGHDT, YNNKEL (reference sequence). The V segment lost 3 bases and the J segment 8 bases; nucleotides outside the gene matches: 6. The chain's CDR3 is CASSQGQGKLGYTF. The CDR3 region has the DNA TGTGCCAGCAGCCAGGGACAGGGGAAATTGGGCTACACCTTC.

The CDR3 bases are TGTGCCATCAGTGAAGGCGGCAGCCCCTACGAGCAGTACTTC. Translation gives CAISEGGSPYEQYF. J is TRBJ2-7 and V is TRBV10-3; D gene ambiguous. The CDR3 has 14 amino acids. V was pared by 3 bases and J by 2 bases, with 11 bases between. Germline V gives CDR1 ENHRY, CDR2 SYGVKD.

The V gene is TRBV5-1, the J gene TRBJ1-1, with D perhaps matching TRBD1 (6 bases). Germline-derived CDR1 and CDR2 are SGHRS and YFSETQ. CDR3 length: 16 residues. With 2 bases removed from V and 5 bases from J, the gap between germline ends came to 19 bases. The CDR3 sequence: CASSFGGPVSGTEAFF. CDR3 DNA: TGCGCCAGCAGCTTCGGGGGGCCCGTTAGCGGGACTGAAGCTTTCTTT.

The count of this clone is one. The chain uses TRBV9 and TRBJ2-6; 8 bases agree with TRBD1. The CDR3 is 19 amino acids. The V gene's germline CDR1 is SGDLS and CDR2 YYNGEE. With 3 bases clipped from V and 0 bases from J, the junction kept 11 bases outside the gene matches. Written as DNA, the CDR3 is TGTGCCAGCAGCGCCCGTAGCTGGACAGGGACCTCTGGGGCCAACGTCCTGACTTTC. Translated, it gives CASSARSWTGTSGANVLTF.

This sequence joins TRBV7-6 and TRBJ2-3; TRBD2 matches at 7 bases. CDR3 length: 17 residues. Germline CDR1 is SGHVS and CDR2 is FNYEAQ. The trim removed 5 bases at V and 3 bases at J, leaving 14 bases unmatched. The CDR3 reads CASSPTTSGEGTDTQYF. The CDR3 DNA reads as TGTGCCAGCAGCCCGACCACAAGCGGGGAGGGGACAGATACGCAGTATTTT.